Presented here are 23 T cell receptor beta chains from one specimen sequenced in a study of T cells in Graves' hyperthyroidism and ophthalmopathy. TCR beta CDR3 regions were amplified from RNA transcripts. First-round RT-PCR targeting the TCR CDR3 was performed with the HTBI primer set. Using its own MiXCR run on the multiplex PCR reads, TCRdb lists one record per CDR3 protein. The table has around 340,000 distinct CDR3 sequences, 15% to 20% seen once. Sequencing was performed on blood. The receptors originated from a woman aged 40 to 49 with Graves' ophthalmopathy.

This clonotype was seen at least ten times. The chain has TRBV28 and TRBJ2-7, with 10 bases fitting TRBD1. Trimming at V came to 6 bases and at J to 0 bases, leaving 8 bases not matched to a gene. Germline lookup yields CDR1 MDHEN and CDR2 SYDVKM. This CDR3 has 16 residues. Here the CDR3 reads CASRGQDRGGSYEQYF. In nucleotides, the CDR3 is TGTGCCAGCAGAGGCCAGGACAGGGGGGGCTCCTACGAGCAGTACTTC.

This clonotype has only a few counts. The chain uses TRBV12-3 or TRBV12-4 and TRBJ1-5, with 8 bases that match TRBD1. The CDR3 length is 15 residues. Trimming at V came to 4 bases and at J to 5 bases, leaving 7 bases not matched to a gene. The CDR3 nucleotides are TGTGCCAGCAGTTCCGGACAGGGAAGGGATCAGCCCCAGCATTTT. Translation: CASSSGQGRDQPQHF.

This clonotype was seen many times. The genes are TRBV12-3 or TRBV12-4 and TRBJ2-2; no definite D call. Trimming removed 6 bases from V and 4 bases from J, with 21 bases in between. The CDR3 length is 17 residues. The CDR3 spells CASSPIQGWTSTGELFF. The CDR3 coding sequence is TGTGCCAGCAGCCCCATCCAAGGGTGGACCAGCACCGGGGAGCTGTTTTTT.

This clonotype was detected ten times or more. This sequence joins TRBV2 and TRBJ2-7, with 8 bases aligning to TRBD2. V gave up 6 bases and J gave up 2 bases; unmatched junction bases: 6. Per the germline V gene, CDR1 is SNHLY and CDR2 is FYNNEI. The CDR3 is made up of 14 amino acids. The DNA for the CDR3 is TGTGCCAGCAGACATAGCGGGGTCACCTACGAGCAGTACTTC. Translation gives CASRHSGVTYEQYF.

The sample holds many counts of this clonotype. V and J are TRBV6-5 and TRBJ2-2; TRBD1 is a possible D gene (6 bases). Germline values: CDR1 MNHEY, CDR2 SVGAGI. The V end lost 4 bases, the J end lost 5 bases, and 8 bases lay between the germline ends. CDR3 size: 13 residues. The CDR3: CASSSGTTGELFF. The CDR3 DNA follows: TGTGCCAGCAGTTCAGGGACAACCGGGGAGCTGTTTTTT.

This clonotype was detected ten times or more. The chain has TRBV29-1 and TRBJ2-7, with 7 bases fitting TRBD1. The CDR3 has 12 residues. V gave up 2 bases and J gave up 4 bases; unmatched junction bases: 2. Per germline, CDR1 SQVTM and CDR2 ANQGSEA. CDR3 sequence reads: CSVELQGYEQYF. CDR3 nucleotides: TGCAGCGTTGAATTACAGGGGTACGAGCAGTACTTC.

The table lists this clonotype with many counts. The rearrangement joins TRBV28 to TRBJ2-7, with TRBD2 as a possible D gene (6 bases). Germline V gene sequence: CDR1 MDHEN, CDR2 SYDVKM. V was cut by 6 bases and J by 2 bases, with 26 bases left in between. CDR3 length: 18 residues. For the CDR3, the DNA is TGTGCCAGCAGGAGAATATATAGCGGATTCCACGGCACCTACGAGCAGTACTTC. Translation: CASRRIYSGFHGTYEQYF.

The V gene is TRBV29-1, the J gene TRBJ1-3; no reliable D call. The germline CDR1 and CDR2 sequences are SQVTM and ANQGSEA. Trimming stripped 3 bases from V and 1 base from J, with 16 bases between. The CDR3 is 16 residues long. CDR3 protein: CSVETTKQVSGNTIYF. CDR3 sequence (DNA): TGCAGCGTTGAGACCACGAAACAAGTATCTGGAAACACCATATATTTT.

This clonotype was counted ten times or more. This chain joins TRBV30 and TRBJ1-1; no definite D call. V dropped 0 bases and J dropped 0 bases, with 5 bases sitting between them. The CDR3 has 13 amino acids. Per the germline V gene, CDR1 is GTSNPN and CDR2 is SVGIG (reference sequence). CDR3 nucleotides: TGTGCCTGGAGTGTGCAGATGAACACTGAAGCTTTCTTT. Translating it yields CAWSVQMNTEAFF.

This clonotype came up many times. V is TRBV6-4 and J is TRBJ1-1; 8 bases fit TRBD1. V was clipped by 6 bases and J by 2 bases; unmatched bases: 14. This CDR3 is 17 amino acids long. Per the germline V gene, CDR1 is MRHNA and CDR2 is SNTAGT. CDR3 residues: CASRPTDRGEYNTEAFF. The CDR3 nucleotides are TGTGCCAGCAGACCAACAGACAGGGGCGAGTATAACACTGAAGCTTTCTTT.

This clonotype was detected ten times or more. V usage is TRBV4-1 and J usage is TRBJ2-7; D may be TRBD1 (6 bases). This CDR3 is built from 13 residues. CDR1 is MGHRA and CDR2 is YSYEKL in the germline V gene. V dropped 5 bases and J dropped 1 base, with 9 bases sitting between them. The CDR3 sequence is CASSDRTSYEQYF. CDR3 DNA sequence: TGCGCCAGCAGCGACAGGACGTCCTACGAGCAGTACTTC.

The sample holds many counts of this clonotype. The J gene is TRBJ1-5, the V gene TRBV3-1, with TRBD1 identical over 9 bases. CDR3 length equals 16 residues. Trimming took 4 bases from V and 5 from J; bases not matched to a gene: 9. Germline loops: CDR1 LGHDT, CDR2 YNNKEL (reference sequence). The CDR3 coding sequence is TGTGCCAGCAGCCCCCAGCCGGGACAGGGCTATCAGCCCCAGCATTTT. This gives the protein CASSPQPGQGYQPQHF.

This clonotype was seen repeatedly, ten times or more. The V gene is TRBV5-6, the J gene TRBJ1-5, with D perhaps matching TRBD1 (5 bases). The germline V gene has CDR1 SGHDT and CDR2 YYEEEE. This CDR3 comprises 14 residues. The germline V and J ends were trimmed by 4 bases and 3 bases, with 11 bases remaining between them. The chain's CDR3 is CASSLGRINQPQHF. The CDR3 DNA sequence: TGTGCCAGCAGCCTGGGACGGATCAATCAGCCCCAGCATTTT.

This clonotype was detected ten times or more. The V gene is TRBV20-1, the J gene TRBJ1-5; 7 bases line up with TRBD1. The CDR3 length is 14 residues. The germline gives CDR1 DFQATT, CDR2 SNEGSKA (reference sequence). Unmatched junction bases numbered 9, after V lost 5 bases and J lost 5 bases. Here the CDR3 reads CSAYRQGRDQPQHF. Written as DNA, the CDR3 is TGCAGTGCTTATCGACAGGGACGGGATCAGCCCCAGCATTTT.

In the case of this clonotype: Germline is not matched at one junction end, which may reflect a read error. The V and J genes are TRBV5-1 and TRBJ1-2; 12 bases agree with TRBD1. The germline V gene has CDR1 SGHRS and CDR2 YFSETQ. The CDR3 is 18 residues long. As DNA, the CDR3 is TGCGCCGGCAGCCTAACAAATGGGGACAGGGGGCGCGAAGATGGCTACACCTTC. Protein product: CAGSLTNGDRGREDGYTF.

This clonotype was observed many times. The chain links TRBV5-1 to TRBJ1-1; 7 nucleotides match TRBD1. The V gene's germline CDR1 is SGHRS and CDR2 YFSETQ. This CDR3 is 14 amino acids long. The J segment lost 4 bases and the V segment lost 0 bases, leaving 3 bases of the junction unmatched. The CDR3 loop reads CASSLDPGGTEAFF. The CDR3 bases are TGCGCCAGCAGCTTGGACCCAGGGGGCACTGAAGCTTTCTTT.

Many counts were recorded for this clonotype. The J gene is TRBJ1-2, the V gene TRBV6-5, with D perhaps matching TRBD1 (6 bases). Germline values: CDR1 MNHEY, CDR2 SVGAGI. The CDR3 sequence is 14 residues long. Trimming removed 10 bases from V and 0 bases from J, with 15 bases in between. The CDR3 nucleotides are TGTGCCACTGGCGGGGGGGCTGCTAACTATGGCTACACCTTC. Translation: CATGGGAANYGYTF.

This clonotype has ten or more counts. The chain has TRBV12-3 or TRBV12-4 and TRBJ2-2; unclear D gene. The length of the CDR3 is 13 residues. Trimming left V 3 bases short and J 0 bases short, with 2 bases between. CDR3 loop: CASSFANTGELFF. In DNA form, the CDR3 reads TGTGCCAGCAGTTTCGCGAACACCGGGGAGCTGTTTTTT.

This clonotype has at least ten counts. The CDR3 DNA follows: TGTGCCAGCAGCCTTGGGGCAGGGAGCACTGAAGCTTTCTTT. This sequence encodes CASSLGAGSTEAFF. The genes are TRBV7-9 and TRBJ1-1; tentatively, D is TRBD1 (5 bases). Germline V CDR1 and CDR2: SEHNR, FQNEAQ (reference sequence). The CDR3 has 14 amino acids. V lost 5 bases, J lost 4 bases, and 14 bases lay in between. Looking up the rest from reference TRBV7-9 and TRBJ1-1 gives the full variable domain: DTGVSQNPRHKITKRGQNVTFRCDPISEHNRLYWYRQTLGQGPEFLTYFQNEAQLEKSRLLSDRFSAERPKGSFSTLEIQRTEQGDSAMYLCASSLGAGSTEAFFGQGTRLTVV.

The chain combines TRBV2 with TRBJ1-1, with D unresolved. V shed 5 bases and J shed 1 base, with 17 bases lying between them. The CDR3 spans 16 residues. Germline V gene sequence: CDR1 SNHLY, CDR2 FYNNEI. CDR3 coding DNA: TGTGCCAGCAGTTCCACCAGGAGAGGGCGGAACACTGAAGCTTTCTTT. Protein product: CASSSTRRGRNTEAFF.

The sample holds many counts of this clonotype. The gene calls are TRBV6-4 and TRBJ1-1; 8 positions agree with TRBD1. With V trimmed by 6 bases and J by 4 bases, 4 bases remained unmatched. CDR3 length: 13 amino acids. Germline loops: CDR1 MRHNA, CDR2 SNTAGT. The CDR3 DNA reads TGTGCCAGCAGCGCTCAGGGGGCCACTGAAGCTTTCTTT. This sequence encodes CASSAQGATEAFF.

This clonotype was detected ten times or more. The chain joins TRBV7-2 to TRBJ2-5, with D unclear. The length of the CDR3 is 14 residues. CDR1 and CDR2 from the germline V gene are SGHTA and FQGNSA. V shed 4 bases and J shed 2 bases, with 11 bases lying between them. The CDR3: CASSSHMGQETQYF. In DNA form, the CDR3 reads TGTGCCAGCAGCTCCCACATGGGGCAAGAGACCCAGTACTTC.

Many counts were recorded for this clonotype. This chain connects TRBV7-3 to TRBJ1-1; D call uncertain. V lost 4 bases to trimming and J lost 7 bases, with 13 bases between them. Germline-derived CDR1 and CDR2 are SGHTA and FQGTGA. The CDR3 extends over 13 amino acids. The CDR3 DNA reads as TGTGCCAGCAGCTCCACGGGGAACGGTGAAGCTTTCTTT. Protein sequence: CASSSTGNGEAFF.